This TCR beta chain was retrieved from a study of T cells in localized non-small cell lung cancer (dated by TCRdb to about 2020). For the wider study: The study examined T cell repertoires in a few hundred patients with early-stage NSCLC and compared tumors with uninvolved tumor-adjacent lungs. The cohort was made up of some 240 treatment-naive NSCLC patients whose localized lung tumors had been resected. The mean age of the NSCLC patients was less than 70 years, with 120 to 150 men and around 100 women.

The CDR3 has 14 amino acids, counting the end cysteine and phenylalanine. Just the 42-base CDR3 DNA is kept, in frame starting at base 1. Relative to germline, V is 3 bases shorter and J is 0 bases shorter, with 9 bases between their ends. From a lookup of the germline V gene, CDR1 and CDR2 are SGHNT and YENEEA. TCR beta CDR3 regions were sequenced from DNA using the immunoSEQ Assay. In the source study's methods: To compute T cell density, TCR beta template counts were normalized to usable DNA, which was estimated by amplifying housekeeping genes. Using the preseqR package, richness was estimated by extrapolating to 120,000 templates for tissue samples and 400,000 templates for PBMC samples. Clonality was calculated as one minus Pielou's evenness. Differential abundance testing on productive amino-acid clonotypes, with a minimum total count of 5 and an alpha of 0.1, was used to identify tissue-enriched TCRs. Repertoire overlap between compartments was quantified with the Jaccard Index and Morisita Overlap Index. TCR beta CDR3s were clustered by GLIPH together with public tetramer-defined viral CDR3s, and at least three viral sequences plus V-gene enrichment were required for viral motifs. The clones in this table, taken by TCRdb from immuneACCESS, are in-frame only. Not every clone is retained; where verified, under half of the shortfall comes from an unresolved V gene, and the cause of the rest is unknown. V and J calls and clone size come straight from that table; D and trimming were deduced from the DNA. Counted in this sample were around 3,500 clones; 28% of them appeared once. The ten largest make up approximately 9.5% of the sample.

Uninvolved adjacent lung was obtained at least 2 cm from the tumor margin, and the absence of atypia was confirmed by two independent pathologists. At diagnosis, peripheral blood, uninvolved tumor-adjacent lung and tumor were collected and were preserved as a mix of fresh-frozen and FFPE material. Beyond this particular receptor, the publication reports: Because the study design was exploratory, TCR variables were selected using unadjusted p-values without false-discovery rate correction. Higher T cell density in blood was associated with longer overall survival, whereas higher clonality in adjacent lung was associated with shorter survival. A median of 57 of the top 100 tumor clones were detected in paired uninvolved adjacent lung, and 25 to 35 of these tumor clones were also found among the top 100 clones of the paired uninvolved adjacent lung. Uninvolved tumor-adjacent lung showed the highest T cell clonality, higher than tumor, which suggests more focused antigenic responses in the adjacent lung. Because multi-region sequencing of the tumors was not done, intratumor heterogeneity could not be ruled out.

This clone has only a few counts. Its antigen is unknown. Base-call qualities are not available, and no considerably larger clone is one nucleotide away. This sequence originates from a woman aged 40-70 years with stage I lung adenocarcinoma. The sequence is built from TRBV11-3 and TRBJ2-7, with no confidently assigned D gene. This specimen consisted of normal lung tissue next to the tumor, obtained before any cancer treatment. For the CDR3, the sequence is CASSFRRDSYEQYF. The DNA reads TGTGCCAGCAGCTTCAGAAGGGACTCCTACGAGCAGTACTTC.